These 4 T cell receptor beta chains were all obtained from the same sample, sequenced in a study of regulatory and conventional T cells in RAG deficiency. Profiling relied on immunoSEQ multiplex PCR, and the TCRdb table lists in-frame clones only, not all of them. In the table there are about 30,000 clones, 96% of which are singletons. Genomic DNA came from blood conventional CD4+ T cells gated CD25-low CD127-high. The data were also submitted as part of a second study, on regulatory T cells. That work contributes: Amplification used 52 TRBV primers and 13 TRBJ primers.

Sequenced sample: CD25- CD4+ T cells sorted from blood. The receptors originated from a human donor in good health.

V gene TRBV5-5 combines with J gene TRBJ1-1; 7 bases map to TRBD1. The CDR3 is 13 residues long. V gave up 4 bases and J gave up 1 base; unmatched junction bases: 1. Germline lookup yields CDR1 SGHKS and CDR2 YYEKEE (reference sequence). The CDR3 region has the DNA TGTGCCAGCAGCCGACAGGGGAACACTGAAGCTTTCTTT. Its protein product is CASSRQGNTEAFF.

The rearrangement uses TRBV6-1 and TRBJ1-2; 11 nucleotides align to TRBD1. The junction had 10 bases not matched to a gene; V was cut back by 4 bases and J by 6 bases. This CDR3 contains 16 residues. CDR1 is MNHNS, CDR2 SASEGT, per germline. Here the CDR3 DNA reads TGTGCCAGCAGTGTAATACCGGGACAGGGGGTCGATGGCTACACCTTC. As protein: CASSVIPGQGVDGYTF.

The rearrangement uses TRBV4-2 and TRBJ2-1, with 8 bases lining up with TRBD2. The CDR3 spans 13 residues. V was clipped by 3 bases and J by 10 bases; unmatched bases: 5. Per germline, CDR1 LGHNA and CDR2 YNFKEQ. This CDR3 reads CASSHDSGKEQFF. The CDR3, as DNA: TGTGCCAGCAGCCATGATAGCGGGAAGGAGCAGTTCTTC.

Here the CDR3 reads CASSPGLAGGGPDTQYF. The CDR3 bases are TGCGCCAGCAGCCCCGGACTAGCGGGAGGGGGTCCAGATACGCAGTATTTT. The J gene is TRBJ2-3, the V gene TRBV5-1; TRBD2 matches at 15 bases. In germline, CDR1 is SGHRS, CDR2 YFSETQ. V dropped 4 bases and J dropped 4; count of bases not matched to a gene: 7. CDR3 length: 17 amino acids.